One sample yielded the 10 T cell receptor beta chains listed below, sequenced in a study of blood T cells in healthy people across ages. A sample-barcoded 5' primer and a J-beta primer mix were used in a second PCR of about 7 to 12 cycles. MiXCR, run by TCRdb on the 5' RACE reads, gives a single entry per CDR3 protein. The sample lists some 1.6 million distinct CDR3 sequences; 30% to 35% were seen once. Sequenced: blood. These receptors were collected from a woman aged 25 to 39 in good health.

V and J are TRBV14 and TRBJ2-4; D is possibly TRBD1 or TRBD2 (5 bases each). V shed 3 bases and J shed 6 bases, with 15 bases lying between them. The CDR3 covers 15 residues. The germline V gene encodes CDR1 SGHDN and CDR2 FVKESK. CDR3 coding DNA: TGTGCCAGCAGCCACGGGGCCCCCCGGGGAAACATTCAGTACTTC. This translates into CASSHGAPRGNIQYF.

V usage is TRBV28 and J usage is TRBJ1-2; TRBD1 is a possible D gene (6 bases). Germline assignment: CDR1 MDHEN and CDR2 SYDVKM. The CDR3 runs to 14 residues. Trimming took 5 bases from V and 8 from J, leaving 18 bases between them. The CDR3 DNA is TGTGCCAGCAGTACCGCCACAGGGAGGGGCGGCTACACCTTC. Amino acid sequence: CASSTATGRGGYTF.

CDR3 sequence reads: CAISESRGSYNSPLHF. The CDR3, as DNA: TGTGCCATCAGTGAATCAAGGGGCTCCTATAATTCACCCCTCCACTTT. The chain employs TRBV10-3 and TRBJ1-6; D may be TRBD1 (5 bases). Between the trimmed V and J ends, which lost 3 bases and 0 bases, there was a span of 9 bases. The CDR3 runs to 16 residues. Germline CDR1 ENHRY, CDR2 SYGVKD.

Ten or more counts support this clonotype. The chain carries TRBV5-5 and TRBJ2-3, with 9 bases aligning to TRBD1. Germline V gene lookup returns CDR1 SGHKS and CDR2 YYEKEE (reference sequence). J was trimmed by 7 bases and V by 5 bases; bases with no gene match: 5. The CDR3 contains 13 residues. The CDR3 sequence: CASSSQGANTQYF. The CDR3 bases are TGTGCCAGCAGTTCACAGGGGGCGAATACGCAGTATTTT.

This clonotype was seen a handful of times. The V gene is TRBV12-3 or TRBV12-4, the J gene TRBJ2-3; TRBD2 matches at 9 bases. The length of the CDR3 is 17 residues. V lost 2 bases, J lost 2 bases, and 8 bases stayed unmatched. CDR3 amino acids: CASSLRGTSRYTDTQYF. The CDR3 region has the DNA TGTGCCAGCAGTTTAAGGGGGACTAGCCGTTACACAGATACGCAGTATTTT.

The V and J genes are TRBV5-1 and TRBJ2-5; D possibly corresponds to TRBD2 (7 bases). CDR1 is SGHRS, CDR2 YFSETQ, per germline. V lost 3 bases, J lost 2 bases, and 14 bases lay in between. CDR3 size: 15 residues. The CDR3 loop reads CASSWNGGTQETQYF. The CDR3 DNA is TGCGCCAGCAGCTGGAACGGGGGGACACAAGAGACCCAGTACTTC.

This clonotype was counted only a few times. The rearrangement joins TRBV6-1 to TRBJ2-5; D is undetermined. Germline values: CDR1 MNHNS, CDR2 SASEGT. This CDR3 comprises 13 residues. V shed 6 bases and J shed 2 bases, with 10 bases lying between them. Written as DNA, the CDR3 is TGTGCCAGCAGACACTGGGGACAAGAGACCCAGTACTTC. Protein product: CASRHWGQETQYF.

The chain carries TRBV20-1 and TRBJ1-4; D is uncertain. V lost 5 bases and J 5 bases, leaving 24 bases between the germline ends. This CDR3 region has 17 residues. Germline-derived CDR1 and CDR2 are DFQATT and SNEGSKA (reference sequence). This CDR3 is CSASGGRTRLGNEKLFF. For the CDR3, the DNA is TGCAGTGCTTCAGGAGGCCGTACAAGGCTGGGGAATGAAAAACTGTTTTTT.

The chain's CDR3 is CASGEDKRGGRYEQYF. For the CDR3, the DNA is TGTGCCAGCGGGGAAGATAAGCGGGGGGGCCGCTACGAGCAGTACTTC. The chain has TRBV3-1 and TRBJ2-7; 10 bases line up with TRBD2. Germline V gene lookup returns CDR1 LGHDT and CDR2 YNNKEL (reference sequence). This CDR3 region has 16 residues. The V gene end was trimmed by 8 bases and the J gene end by 3 bases; junction bases not matched to a gene: 13.

This clonotype was seen a handful of times. The J gene is TRBJ1-2, the V gene TRBV10-3, with D uncertain. With 3 bases removed from V and 6 bases from J, the gap between germline ends came to 14 bases. Germline V gives CDR1 ENHRY, CDR2 SYGVKD. The CDR3 extends over 14 amino acids. The CDR3 is CAISDAGSTDGYTF. In nucleotides, the CDR3 is TGTGCCATCAGTGACGCCGGCAGTACCGATGGCTACACCTTC.